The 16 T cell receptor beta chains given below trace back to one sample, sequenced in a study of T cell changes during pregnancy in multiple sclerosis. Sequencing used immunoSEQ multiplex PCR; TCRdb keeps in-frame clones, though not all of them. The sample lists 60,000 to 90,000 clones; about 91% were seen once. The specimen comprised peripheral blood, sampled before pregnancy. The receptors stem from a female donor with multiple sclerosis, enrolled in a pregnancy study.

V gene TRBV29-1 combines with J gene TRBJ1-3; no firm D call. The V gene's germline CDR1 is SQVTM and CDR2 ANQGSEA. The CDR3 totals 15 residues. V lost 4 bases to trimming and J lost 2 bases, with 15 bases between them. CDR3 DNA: TGCAGCGTTGCAGTGACGCCAGGAACTGGAAACACCATATATTTT. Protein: CSVAVTPGTGNTIYF.

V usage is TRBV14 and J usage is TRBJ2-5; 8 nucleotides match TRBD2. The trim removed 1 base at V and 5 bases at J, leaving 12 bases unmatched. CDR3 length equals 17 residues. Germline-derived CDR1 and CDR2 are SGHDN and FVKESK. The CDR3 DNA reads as TGTGCCAGCAGCCAAGGAATTCAGCGGGGGCTTATCGAGACCCAGTACTTC. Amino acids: CASSQGIQRGLIETQYF.

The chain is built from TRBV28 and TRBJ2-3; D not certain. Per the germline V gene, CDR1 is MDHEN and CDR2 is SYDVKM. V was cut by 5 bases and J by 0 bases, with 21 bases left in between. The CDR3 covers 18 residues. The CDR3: CASSPLVWRRSSTDTQYF. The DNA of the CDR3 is TGTGCCAGCAGTCCTCTTGTGTGGAGACGGTCTAGCACAGATACGCAGTATTTT.

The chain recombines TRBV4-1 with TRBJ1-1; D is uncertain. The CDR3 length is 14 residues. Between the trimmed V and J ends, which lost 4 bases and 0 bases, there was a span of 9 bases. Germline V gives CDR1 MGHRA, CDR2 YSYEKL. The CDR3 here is CASSRRGVNTEAFF. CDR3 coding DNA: TGCGCCAGCAGCCGACGCGGGGTGAACACTGAAGCTTTCTTT.

The chain's CDR3 is CASSWQGAFSEQYF. DNA for the CDR3: TGTGCCAGCAGTTGGCAGGGGGCGTTTAGCGAGCAGTACTTC. The gene calls are TRBV27 and TRBJ2-7, with 8 bases that match TRBD1. The CDR3 spans 14 residues. The germline gives CDR1 MNHEY, CDR2 SMNVEV (reference sequence). The junction had 8 bases not matched to a gene; V was cut back by 4 bases and J by 6 bases.

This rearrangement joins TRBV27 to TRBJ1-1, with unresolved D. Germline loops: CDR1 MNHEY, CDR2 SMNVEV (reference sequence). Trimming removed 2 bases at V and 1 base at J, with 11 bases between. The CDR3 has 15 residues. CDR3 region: CASSLVGVGNTEAFF. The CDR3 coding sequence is TGTGCCAGCAGTTTAGTCGGGGTGGGGAACACTGAAGCTTTCTTT.

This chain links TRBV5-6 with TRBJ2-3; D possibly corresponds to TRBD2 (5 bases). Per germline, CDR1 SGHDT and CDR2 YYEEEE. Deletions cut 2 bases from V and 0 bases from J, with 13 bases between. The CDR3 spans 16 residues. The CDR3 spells CASSFENSASTDTQYF. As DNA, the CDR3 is TGTGCCAGCAGCTTTGAGAATAGCGCAAGCACAGATACGCAGTATTTT. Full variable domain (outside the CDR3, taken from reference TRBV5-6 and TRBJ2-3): DAGVTQSPTHLIKTRGQQVTLRCSPKSGHDTVSWYQQALGQGPQFIFQYYEEEERQRGNFPDRFSGHQFPNYSSELNVNALLLGDSALYLCASSFENSASTDTQYFGPGTRLTVL.

CDR3 coding DNA: TGTGCCAGCAGGGAGGTTCTGGAGAACACTGAAGCTTTCTTT. Translation: CASREVLENTEAFF. This chain uses TRBV2 with TRBJ1-1; no firm D call. Germline values: CDR1 SNHLY, CDR2 FYNNEI. This CDR3 contains 14 residues. The germline V and J ends were trimmed by 6 bases and 1 base, with 12 bases remaining between them.

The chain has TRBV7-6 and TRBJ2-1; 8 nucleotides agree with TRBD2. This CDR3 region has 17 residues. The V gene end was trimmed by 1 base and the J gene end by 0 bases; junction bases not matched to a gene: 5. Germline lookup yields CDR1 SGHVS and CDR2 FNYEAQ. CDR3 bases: TGTGCCAGCAGCTTAGGCGGGGGGATAAACTCCTACAATGAGCAGTTCTTC. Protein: CASSLGGGINSYNEQFF.

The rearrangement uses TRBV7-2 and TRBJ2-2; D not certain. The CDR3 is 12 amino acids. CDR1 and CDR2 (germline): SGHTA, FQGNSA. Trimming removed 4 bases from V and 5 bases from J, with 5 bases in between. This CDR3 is CASSSQTGELFF. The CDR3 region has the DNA TGTGCCAGCAGCTCCCAAACCGGGGAGCTGTTTTTT.

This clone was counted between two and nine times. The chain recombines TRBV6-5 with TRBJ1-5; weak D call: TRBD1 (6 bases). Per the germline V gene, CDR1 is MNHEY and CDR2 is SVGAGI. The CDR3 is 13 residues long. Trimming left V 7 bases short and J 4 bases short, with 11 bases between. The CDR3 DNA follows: TGTGCCAGCAAGGGGGAGGGGAATCAGCCCCAGCATTTT. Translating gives CASKGEGNQPQHF.

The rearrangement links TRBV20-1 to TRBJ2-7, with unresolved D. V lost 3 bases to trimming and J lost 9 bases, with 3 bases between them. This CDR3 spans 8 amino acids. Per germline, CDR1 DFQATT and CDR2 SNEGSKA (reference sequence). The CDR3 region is CSASRQYF. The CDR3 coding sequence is TGCAGTGCTAGTCGGCAGTACTTC.

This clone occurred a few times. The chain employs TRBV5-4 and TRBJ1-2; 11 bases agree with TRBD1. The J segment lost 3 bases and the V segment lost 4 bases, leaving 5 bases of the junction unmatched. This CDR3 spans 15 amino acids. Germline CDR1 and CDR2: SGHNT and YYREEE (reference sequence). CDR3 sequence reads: CASSPQDRGHYGYTF. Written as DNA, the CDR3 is TGTGCCAGCAGCCCCCAGGACAGGGGGCACTATGGCTACACCTTC. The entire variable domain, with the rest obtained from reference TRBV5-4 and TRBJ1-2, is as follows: ETGVTQSPTHLIKTRGQQVTLRCSSQSGHNTVSWYQQALGQGPQFIFQYYREEENGRGNFPPRFSGLQFPNYSSELNVNALELDDSALYLCASSPQDRGHYGYTFGSGTRLTVV.

The CDR3 DNA sequence: TGTGCCAGCAGCTTGGGCAGGGTGGGCACCGGGGAGCTGTTTTTT. It encodes CASSLGRVGTGELFF. V gene TRBV7-3 combines with J gene TRBJ2-2; possibly TRBD1 for D (5 bases). CDR1 is SGHTA, CDR2 FQGTGA, per germline. This CDR3 contains 15 residues. Between the trimmed V and J ends, which lost 3 bases and 4 bases, there was a span of 12 bases.

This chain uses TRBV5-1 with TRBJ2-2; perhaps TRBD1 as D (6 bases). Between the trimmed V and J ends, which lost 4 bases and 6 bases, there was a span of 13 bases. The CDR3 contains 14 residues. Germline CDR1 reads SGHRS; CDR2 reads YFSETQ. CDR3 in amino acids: CASSAGVGAGELFF. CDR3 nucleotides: TGCGCCAGCAGCGCAGGGGTTGGGGCCGGGGAGCTGTTTTTT.

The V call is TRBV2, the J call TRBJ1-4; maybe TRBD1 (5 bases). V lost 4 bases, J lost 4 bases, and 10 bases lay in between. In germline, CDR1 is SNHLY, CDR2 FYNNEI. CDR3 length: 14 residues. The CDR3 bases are TGTGCCAGCAGTGCAGAGACAGTTAATGAAAAACTGTTTTTT. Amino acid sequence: CASSAETVNEKLFF.